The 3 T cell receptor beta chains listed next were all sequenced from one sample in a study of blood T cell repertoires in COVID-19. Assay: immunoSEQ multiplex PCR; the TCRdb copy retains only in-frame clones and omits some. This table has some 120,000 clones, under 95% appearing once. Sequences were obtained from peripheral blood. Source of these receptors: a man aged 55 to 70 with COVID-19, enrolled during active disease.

This CDR3 is CASSDRAGEGGETQYF. In DNA form, the CDR3 reads TGTGCCAGCAGTGATCGAGCTGGGGAGGGAGGCGAGACCCAGTACTTC. This chain uses TRBV6-1 with TRBJ2-5; 7 nucleotides align to TRBD2. CDR3 size: 16 residues. V was pared by 3 bases and J by 5 bases, with 12 bases of the junction left unmatched. In germline, CDR1 is MNHNS, CDR2 SASEGT.

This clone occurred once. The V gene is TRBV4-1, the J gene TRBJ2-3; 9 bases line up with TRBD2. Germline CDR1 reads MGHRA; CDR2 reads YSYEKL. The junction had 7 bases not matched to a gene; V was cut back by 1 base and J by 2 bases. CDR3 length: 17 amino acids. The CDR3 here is CASSQAWTSENTDTQYF. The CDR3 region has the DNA TGCGCCAGCAGCCAAGCGTGGACTAGCGAAAACACAGATACGCAGTATTTT.

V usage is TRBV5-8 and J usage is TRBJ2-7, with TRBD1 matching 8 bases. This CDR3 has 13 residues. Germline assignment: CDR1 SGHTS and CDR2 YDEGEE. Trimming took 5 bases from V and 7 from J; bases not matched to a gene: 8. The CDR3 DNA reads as TGTGCCAGCAGACAGACAGGGGTGGGAGAGCAGTACTTC. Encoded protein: CASRQTGVGEQYF.